This T cell receptor beta chain was observed in a study of T cell responses to AZD1222 COVID-19 vaccine. At the level of the study: Some second doses came at about 4 weeks and others at about 12 weeks; these were pooled.

TCRdb keeps only in-frame clones here, not all; method: immunoSEQ multiplex PCR. Among about 130,000 clones, about 91% were seen once, and the ten largest hold 1.5% to 2%. General study findings and limits: Breadth and depth of Spike-specific TCRs rose after two AZD1222 doses. Repertoire sampling was restricted to post-peak T cell response timepoints.

Trimming cost V 2 bases and J 4 bases, with 16 bases left between them. CDR3 size: 16 residues. The germline V gene encodes CDR1 SGDLS and CDR2 YYNGEE. Concerning this clone: Its antigen is not known.

This chain uses TRBV9 with TRBJ2-1; no reliable D call. The material was peripheral blood, obtained on day 0 of AZD1222 vaccination. The TCR was taken from an adult in good health. The CDR3 is CASSVVFPPTYNEQFF. In DNA, the CDR3 is TGTGCCAGCAGCGTCGTTTTCCCTCCCACATACAATGAGCAGTTCTTC.